These 28 T cell receptor beta chains were sequenced from one sample in a study of CD8 T cells in ankylosing spondylitis. Overall study findings and caveats: Typical of ankylosing spondylitis blood, it appeared, was a TCR beta motif of roughly eight highly homologous variants.

TCRdb reprocessed the 5' RACE reads via MiXCR and lists one record per CDR3 protein. The sample comprises 700,000 to 850,000 distinct CDR3 sequences, approximately 10% of which are singletons, and 0.51% rests with the top ten. No cognate antigen is known for these TCRs. Sequenced material: blood, either unsorted or a sorted T cell fraction (not recorded which). The receptors shown here come from a male donor with ankylosing spondylitis.

The chain uses TRBV5-1 and TRBJ2-5; D not certain. Trimming left V 1 base short and J 0 bases short, with 10 bases between. The CDR3 totals 15 residues. Germline CDR1 and CDR2: SGHRS and YFSETQ. The CDR3 coding sequence is TGCGCCAGCAGCTTGTTTTCGACGTACCAAGAGACCCAGTACTTC. Its translation is CASSLFSTYQETQYF.

This clonotype was counted ten times or more. V usage is TRBV5-1 and J usage is TRBJ2-1; TRBD1 might be the D (6 bases). Trimming took off 1 base at V and 3 bases at J, with 11 bases between the two ends. CDR1 is SGHRS and CDR2 is YFSETQ in the germline V gene. The CDR3 loop spans 15 amino acids. CDR3 coding DNA: TGCGCCAGCAGCTTGCAGGGGTCGGTCTACAATGAGCAGTTCTTC. The encoded protein is CASSLQGSVYNEQFF.

At least ten counts were recorded for this clonotype. The chain uses TRBV29-1 and TRBJ2-7, with D tentatively TRBD2 (5 bases). The CDR3 has 12 amino acids. Germline lookup yields CDR1 SQVTM and CDR2 ANQGSEA. V was clipped by 6 bases and J by 0 bases, with 9 bases between them. The CDR3 region has the DNA TGCAGCGTGCAAGCGGTCTCCTACGAGCAGTACTTC. It yields the protein CSVQAVSYEQYF.

This clonotype was detected only a few times. The V gene is TRBV4-2, the J gene TRBJ2-7; no clear D. Trimming pared 8 bases from V and 0 bases from J, leaving 11 bases between. This CDR3 has 13 residues. Germline V CDR1 and CDR2: LGHNA, YNFKEQ. The CDR3 sequence is CASGRRVSYEQYF. DNA for the CDR3: TGTGCCAGCGGGCGACGCGTCTCCTACGAGCAGTACTTC.

The genes are TRBV20-1 and TRBJ2-7, with a tentative D call TRBD2 (5 bases). Germline loops: CDR1 DFQATT, CDR2 SNEGSKA (reference sequence). Trimming pared 1 base from V and 2 bases from J, leaving 15 bases between. The CDR3 runs to 15 residues. The CDR3 DNA follows: TGCAGTGCTAGAGGGGCAGGACTCATTCCCTACGAGCAGTACTTC. Its translation: CSARGAGLIPYEQYF.

This clonotype was detected ten times or more. J is TRBJ1-2 and V is TRBV20-1; D perhaps matches TRBD1 (6 bases). V was shortened by 2 bases and J by 6 bases, with 19 bases between the two germline ends. Germline V gives CDR1 DFQATT, CDR2 SNEGSKA (reference sequence). The CDR3 runs to 15 residues. CDR3 sequence: CSARPRGGPGHGYTF. CDR3 coding DNA: TGCAGTGCTAGACCCCGCGGGGGGCCAGGGCATGGCTACACCTTC.

This clonotype was seen only a few times. The V and J genes are TRBV4-3 and TRBJ2-7; 12 bases agree with TRBD2. Germline V CDR1 and CDR2: LGHNA, YSLEER. The length of the CDR3 is 17 residues. Trimming removed 4 bases from V and 9 bases from J; junction bases left unmatched: 16. CDR3 sequence reads: CASSRRLAGVIGQWQYF. Written as DNA, the CDR3 is TGCGCCAGCAGCCGACGACTAGCGGGAGTAATCGGACAATGGCAGTACTTC.

This clonotype has a handful of counts. The J gene is TRBJ2-3, the V gene TRBV20-1, with D maybe TRBD1 (6 bases). The CDR3 loop spans 14 amino acids. CDR1 DFQATT and CDR2 SNEGSKA come from the germline V gene (reference sequence). Deletions cut 5 bases from V and 1 base from J, with 13 bases between. The CDR3 DNA reads as TGCAGTGCTGCCGGGACACACCGCACAGATACGCAGTATTTT. Translation gives CSAAGTHRTDTQYF.

This clonotype showed up just a few times. The chain carries TRBV3-1 and TRBJ2-3; the D is unclear. V shed 2 bases and J shed 4 bases, with 10 bases lying between them. This CDR3 is 14 amino acids long. The V gene's germline CDR1 is LGHDT and CDR2 YNNKEL (reference sequence). CDR3 nucleotides: TGTGCCAGCAGCCAAATTCCGATCGCAGATACGCAGTATTTT. Its protein product is CASSQIPIADTQYF.

The table lists this clonotype with a few counts. The V call is TRBV7-8, the J call TRBJ2-2; the D gene could be TRBD1 or TRBD2 (6 bases each). The germline gives CDR1 SGHVS, CDR2 FQNEAQ. The V and J ends lost 5 bases and 5 bases respectively, with 15 bases between them. The CDR3 spans 15 residues. In DNA form, the CDR3 reads TGTGCCAGCAGCGTATGGGGGGCTGAGACCGGGGAGCTGTTTTTT. Protein sequence: CASSVWGAETGELFF.

V and J are TRBV15 and TRBJ2-3; 8 nucleotides agree with TRBD2. Germline trimming cut 1 base from V and 8 bases from J; bases unmatched to any gene: 5. Per the germline V gene, CDR1 is LNHNV and CDR2 is YYDKDF (reference sequence). The CDR3 extends over 14 amino acids. In DNA, the CDR3 is TGTGCCACCAGCAGAGGCGGGGGGATAGTTACGCAGTATTTT. It translates to CATSRGGGIVTQYF.

This clonotype was observed a handful of times. This chain uses TRBV2 with TRBJ2-5; TRBD2 might be the D (6 bases). V was trimmed by 3 bases and J by 4 bases, leaving 12 bases between them. Germline assignment: CDR1 SNHLY and CDR2 FYNNEI. This CDR3 spans 14 amino acids. CDR3 loop: CASSDLTSSETQYF. As DNA, the CDR3 is TGTGCCAGCAGTGACCTCACTAGCTCAGAGACCCAGTACTTC.

This clonotype has just a few counts. The chain uses TRBV12-3 or TRBV12-4 and TRBJ2-7; weak D call: TRBD2 (6 bases). The CDR3 length is 13 residues. The ends were cut back, 2 bases at V and 7 bases at J, with 12 bases in the middle. The CDR3 DNA follows: TGTGCCAGCAGTTTACGGCGGGAAGGGGAGCAGTACTTC. It translates to CASSLRREGEQYF.

This clonotype was observed a handful of times. This rearrangement joins TRBV5-1 to TRBJ2-3; D might be TRBD1 or TRBD2, each matching 5 bases. Per germline, CDR1 SGHRS and CDR2 YFSETQ. V was shortened by 5 bases and J by 3 bases, with 16 bases between the two germline ends. CDR3 length: 15 amino acids. CDR3 protein: CASSPGPVATDTQYF. Here the CDR3 DNA reads TGCGCCAGCAGTCCGGGGCCGGTCGCAACAGATACGCAGTATTTT.

This clonotype was counted a few times. The gene calls are TRBV28 and TRBJ1-4; the match to TRBD1 covers 9 bases. Germline V gene sequence: CDR1 MDHEN, CDR2 SYDVKM. This CDR3 has 14 residues. J gave up 7 bases and V 6 bases, and 6 bases lay outside the gene matches. This CDR3 is CASRTTGGVEKLFF. As DNA, the CDR3 is TGTGCCAGCAGAACGACAGGGGGAGTTGAAAAACTGTTTTTT.

This clonotype was seen ten or more times. V gene TRBV6-6 combines with J gene TRBJ1-3; D uncertain. Germline values: CDR1 MNHNY, CDR2 SVGAGI (reference sequence). The CDR3 has 13 residues. Trimming removed 4 bases from V and 6 bases from J, with 10 bases in between. In DNA form, the CDR3 reads TGTGCCAGCAGTTCCCATGGGGAAAACACCATATATTTT. Protein sequence: CASSSHGENTIYF.

This clonotype has at least ten counts. V gene TRBV20-1 combines with J gene TRBJ1-6; the D is unclear. The germline gives CDR1 DFQATT, CDR2 SNEGSKA (reference sequence). The CDR3 has 13 amino acids. V lost 2 bases to trimming and J lost 8 bases, with 10 bases between them. In DNA form, the CDR3 reads TGCAGTGCTAGAAGGGAGGTCGATTCACCCCTCCACTTT. It translates to CSARREVDSPLHF.

The CDR3 DNA is TGCGCCAGCAGCCCGGACAGCTACAACGAGCAGTACTTC. The encoded protein is CASSPDSYNEQYF. The chain combines TRBV5-1 with TRBJ2-7; the D gene is possibly TRBD1 (6 bases). CDR3 length equals 13 residues. V lost 4 bases and J 5 bases, leaving 13 bases between the germline ends. Germline-derived CDR1 and CDR2 are SGHRS and YFSETQ.

This chain connects TRBV14 to TRBJ2-5; no reliable D call. The CDR3 loop spans 18 amino acids. V lost 0 bases and J 1 base, leaving 18 bases between the germline ends. Germline V gene data show CDR1 as SGHDN and CDR2 as FVKESK. The CDR3 region is CASSQEHWSLRSQETQYF. The CDR3 DNA reads as TGTGCCAGCAGCCAAGAGCACTGGTCCTTAAGGTCCCAAGAGACCCAGTACTTC.

This clonotype has a handful of counts. The chain joins TRBV30 to TRBJ1-2; no clear D. In germline, CDR1 is GTSNPN, CDR2 SVGIG (reference sequence). Trimming took off 4 bases at V and 1 base at J, with 13 bases between the two ends. The CDR3 covers 14 residues. The CDR3 nucleotides are TGTGCCTGGATACTGCCGCCCAATAACTATGGCTACACCTTC. It specifies CAWILPPNNYGYTF.

The chain uses TRBV6-1 and TRBJ1-1, with 7 positions matching TRBD1. Germline V gives CDR1 MNHNS, CDR2 SASEGT. This CDR3 is built from 14 residues. With V trimmed by 8 bases and J by 5 bases, 11 bases remained unmatched. In nucleotides, the CDR3 is TGTGCCAGCGGAAGTCACAGGGGAAGGACTGAAGCTTTCTTT. Residues: CASGSHRGRTEAFF.

This clonotype has only a few counts. The chain recombines TRBV15 with TRBJ1-4; 7 bases line up with TRBD1. V trimming: 5 bases; J trimming: 8 bases; junction bases outside the gene matches: 17. The CDR3 runs to 17 residues. CDR1 LNHNV and CDR2 YYDKDF come from the germline V gene (reference sequence). CDR3 nucleotide sequence: TGTGCCACCAGCCCGAGAATTCGACAGGGCGGAGGAGAAAAACTGTTTTTT. It yields the protein CATSPRIRQGGGEKLFF.

This clonotype was seen a few times. Here the CDR3 DNA reads TGCGCCAGCAGGACCATGGGGAATGAGCAGTTCTTC. Translating gives CASRTMGNEQFF. The V gene is TRBV5-1, the J gene TRBJ2-1; no firm D call. CDR1 is SGHRS, CDR2 YFSETQ, per germline. Trimming cost V 5 bases and J 7 bases, with 10 bases left between them. The CDR3 is made up of 12 amino acids.

This clonotype showed up many times. The rearrangement joins TRBV7-2 to TRBJ2-5; the D is unclear. With 5 bases removed from V and 3 bases from J, the gap between germline ends came to 10 bases. CDR1 and CDR2 from the germline V gene are SGHTA and FQGNSA. The CDR3 extends over 13 amino acids. The CDR3 DNA follows: TGTGCCAGCAGCAACGGACCAAAAGAGACCCAGTACTTC. As protein: CASSNGPKETQYF.

This rearrangement joins TRBV5-1 to TRBJ2-5; D not certain. Germline CDR1 reads SGHRS; CDR2 reads YFSETQ. This CDR3 contains 13 residues. Trimming pared 5 bases from V and 3 bases from J, leaving 11 bases between. The CDR3 coding sequence is TGCGCCAGCAGTCCTGGACCAGAAGAGACCCAGTACTTC. Encoded protein: CASSPGPEETQYF.

This clonotype has more than one count but fewer than ten. J is TRBJ2-3 and V is TRBV9, with TRBD2 matching over 8 bases. CDR3 length: 17 amino acids. The V and J ends lost 4 bases and 4 bases, in that order; junction bases with no gene match: 14. Germline V lookup: CDR1 SGDLS, CDR2 YYNGEE. The CDR3 nucleotides read TGTGCCAGCAGCATGGCCGGGAGCGGGAGTGGCCCAGATACGCAGTATTTT. It yields the protein CASSMAGSGSGPDTQYF.

The CDR3 region is CASSTLRGSTEAFF. CDR3 DNA: TGTGCCAGCAGCACCCTCCGGGGGAGCACTGAAGCTTTCTTT. V gene TRBV7-9 combines with J gene TRBJ1-1; D is perhaps TRBD1 (5 bases). Germline V gives CDR1 SEHNR, CDR2 FQNEAQ (reference sequence). This CDR3 contains 14 residues. Trimming took off 5 bases at V and 4 bases at J, with 14 bases between the two ends. The variable domain in full, with the rest retrieved from reference TRBV7-9 and TRBJ1-1, is DTGVSQNPRHKITKRGQNVTFRCDPISEHNRLYWYRQTLGQGPEFLTYFQNEAQLEKSRLLSDRFSAERPKGSFSTLEIQRTEQGDSAMYLCASSTLRGSTEAFFGQGTRLTVV.

This clonotype was counted ten times or more. V and J are TRBV6-5 and TRBJ1-1; D gene ambiguous. Trimming stripped 2 bases from V and 1 base from J, with 8 bases between. The CDR3 has 14 residues. Germline assignment: CDR1 MNHEY and CDR2 SVGAGI. CDR3 in amino acids: CASSYLDRNTEAFF. DNA for the CDR3: TGTGCCAGCAGTTACCTCGACCGGAACACTGAAGCTTTCTTT.